The 20 T cell receptor beta chains listed next were all sequenced from one sample in a study of T cells in Graves' hyperthyroidism and ophthalmopathy (dated by TCRdb to between 2018 and 2021). The library relied on multiplex PCR. The instrument given in TCRdb is Illumina HiSeq 2000. TCR beta CDR3 regions were amplified from RNA transcripts. For the first round of RT-PCR on the TCR CDR3, the HTBI primer set was used together with the Qiagen OneStep RT-PCR kit. The public reads were run again by TCRdb, first through fastp at Q25 and then through MiXCR, and only productive beta chains were kept. Under each unique CDR3 protein, matching rows form one entry showing the most common genes and DNA. For this sample the table gives about 640,000 distinct CDR3 sequences, of which more than 20% were detected only once. Clones ranked in the top ten supply about 35% of the sample. What was sequenced was blood. These receptors were taken from a man aged 25 to 40 with Graves' ophthalmopathy.

The V and J genes are TRBV4-2 and TRBJ2-3; D remains unclear. The CDR3 contains 15 residues. V lost 0 bases and J lost 2, with 9 bases in between. Germline CDR1 is LGHNA and CDR2 is YNFKEQ. The CDR3 loop is CASSQDVLSTDTQYF. Written as DNA, the CDR3 is TGTGCCAGCAGCCAAGATGTCCTCTCCACAGATACGCAGTATTTT.

This rearrangement joins TRBV7-9 to TRBJ2-7, with a tentative D call TRBD2 (6 bases). The CDR3 is 16 amino acids. Germline values: CDR1 SEHNR, CDR2 FQNEAQ (reference sequence). Trimming removed 5 bases at V and 2 bases at J, with 19 bases between. CDR3 in DNA: TGTGCCAGCAGCGAAATGGACCTACTAGCCACCTACGAGCAGTACTTC. This codes for CASSEMDLLATYEQYF.

Only a few counts were recorded for this clonotype. The rearrangement links TRBV29-1 to TRBJ2-1, with 13 bases aligning to TRBD2. This CDR3 comprises 15 residues. Germline V gene sequence: CDR1 SQVTM, CDR2 ANQGSEA. The V segment lost 7 bases and the J segment 0 bases; nucleotides outside the gene matches: 3. The DNA of the CDR3 is TGCAGCGCGGGGACTAGCGGGACCTCCTACAATGAGCAGTTCTTC. Amino acids: CSAGTSGTSYNEQFF.

This clonotype has at least ten counts. V is TRBV4-1 and J is TRBJ1-1; TRBD1 agrees at 8 bases. J lost 1 base, V lost 3 bases, and 4 bases had no gene match. The CDR3 is 15 residues long. CDR1 is MGHRA and CDR2 is YSYEKL in the germline V gene. The CDR3 DNA reads as TGCGCCAGCAGCCACACGGACAGGGAGAACACTGAAGCTTTCTTT. Its translation is CASSHTDRENTEAFF.

This clonotype was recorded at least ten times. The V call is TRBV7-8, the J call TRBJ2-7; D not resolved. CDR3 length: 14 residues. V shed 0 bases and J shed 2 bases, with 8 bases lying between them. The germline V gene encodes CDR1 SGHVS and CDR2 FQNEAQ. The CDR3 reads CASSLAGMAYEQYF. The CDR3 DNA reads as TGTGCCAGCAGCTTAGCGGGAATGGCCTACGAGCAGTACTTC.

In its sample, this clonotype was seen many times. The V and J genes are TRBV7-2 and TRBJ2-7; D gene ambiguous. Trimming left V 6 bases short and J 1 base short, with 7 bases between. This CDR3 is built from 12 residues. Germline CDR1 is SGHTA and CDR2 is FQGNSA. CDR3 bases: TGTGCCAGCAGTCTCCCTTCCTACGAGCAGTACTTC. Amino acid sequence: CASSLPSYEQYF.

The table lists this clonotype with many counts. The chain employs TRBV30 and TRBJ2-3; TRBD1 is a possible D gene (5 bases). The length of the CDR3 is 16 residues. Trimming took 0 bases from V and 5 from J, leaving 18 bases between them. The germline CDR1 and CDR2 sequences are GTSNPN and SVGIG (reference sequence). CDR3 sequence: CAWSVPATARGDTQYF. CDR3 nucleotide sequence: TGTGCCTGGAGTGTACCTGCGACAGCCCGAGGAGATACGCAGTATTTT.

The chain links TRBV5-1 to TRBJ2-1; TRBD1 aligns across 7 bases. CDR1 and CDR2 (germline): SGHRS, YFSETQ. V gave up 4 bases and J gave up 0 bases; unmatched junction bases: 10. This CDR3 contains 17 residues. CDR3 protein: CASSPGTDFRSYNEQFF. CDR3 nucleotide sequence: TGCGCCAGCAGCCCCGGGACAGACTTTCGCTCCTACAATGAGCAGTTCTTC. The full variable domain, in which reference TRBV5-1 and TRBJ2-1 provide the parts outside the CDR3, is KAGVTQTPRYLIKTRGQQVTLSCSPISGHRSVSWYQQTPGQGLQFLFEYFSETQRNKGNFPGRFSGRQFSNSRSEMNVSTLELGDSALYLCASSPGTDFRSYNEQFFGPGTRLTVL.

This clonotype was detected only a few times. The DNA of the CDR3 is TGTGCCAGCAGTTTATTCGGGGAGGGAGGCTACACCTTC. Residues: CASSLFGEGGYTF. The chain recombines TRBV28 with TRBJ1-2; no clear D gene. With 1 base removed from V and 8 bases from J, the gap between germline ends came to 11 bases. This CDR3 is 13 amino acids long. Germline CDR1 reads MDHEN; CDR2 reads SYDVKM.

The CDR3 sequence: CASSPIGGSYEQYF. CDR3 coding DNA: TGTGCCAGCAGCCCCATCGGGGGCTCCTACGAGCAGTACTTC. This chain uses TRBV11-2 with TRBJ2-7; a weak D match, TRBD2 (6 bases). Germline lookup yields CDR1 SGHAT and CDR2 FQNNGV. This CDR3 is built from 14 residues. Trimming removed 5 bases from V and 0 bases from J, with 11 bases in between.

A few counts support this clonotype. The chain has TRBV6-5 and TRBJ1-1; D gene ambiguous. The CDR3 loop spans 14 amino acids. V lost 0 bases, J lost 5 bases, and 10 bases lay in between. Germline V gene lookup returns CDR1 MNHEY and CDR2 SVGAGI. The CDR3 region has the DNA TGTGCCAGCAGTTACTCGAGAACCCCTACTGAAGCTTTCTTT. It codes for CASSYSRTPTEAFF.

This clonotype came up a few times. V is TRBV6-5 and J is TRBJ2-1; D might be TRBD1 (6 bases). V gave up 2 bases and J gave up 6 bases, with 11 bases separating them. Germline CDR1 MNHEY, CDR2 SVGAGI. This CDR3 has 14 amino acids. The CDR3 DNA is TGTGCCAGCAGTTACGGGTCAGGGGTCAATGAGCAGTTCTTC. It specifies CASSYGSGVNEQFF.

This clonotype was detected ten times or more. The chain combines TRBV7-6 with TRBJ1-1; 8 bases are a match to TRBD1. Germline values: CDR1 SGHVS, CDR2 FNYEAQ. The CDR3 is 14 amino acids. V shed 5 bases and J 3 bases; nucleotides not matched to a gene: 5. CDR3 nucleotide sequence: TGTGCCAGCAGCCGACAGGGGCCCTACACTGAAGCTTTCTTT. This translates into CASSRQGPYTEAFF.

The chain joins TRBV20-1 to TRBJ1-1, with D possibly being TRBD1 (5 bases). The ends were cut back, 6 bases at V and 7 bases at J, with 12 bases in the middle. Germline V lookup: CDR1 DFQATT, CDR2 SNEGSKA (reference sequence). The CDR3 runs 11 residues. Written as DNA, the CDR3 is TGCAGTGCGCAAGGGGATTTTGAAGCTTTCTTT. It encodes CSAQGDFEAFF.

This clonotype was seen a handful of times. The chain has TRBV28 and TRBJ2-7, with D possibly matching TRBD1 (6 bases). The V gene's germline CDR1 is MDHEN and CDR2 SYDVKM. The CDR3 is made up of 15 amino acids. Trimming left V 7 bases short and J 0 bases short, with 16 bases between. Here the CDR3 DNA reads TGTGCCAGCACCAAAGACAGGCTAGACTCCTACGAGCAGTACTTC. It codes for CASTKDRLDSYEQYF.

The J gene is TRBJ1-5, the V gene TRBV6-1; maybe TRBD1 (5 bases). This CDR3 is built from 18 residues. With 4 bases removed from V and 0 bases from J, the gap between germline ends came to 19 bases. Per germline, CDR1 MNHNS and CDR2 SASEGT. This CDR3 reads CASSGPGLKEYSNQPQHF. The CDR3 DNA reads as TGTGCCAGCAGTGGACCGGGACTTAAAGAGTATAGCAATCAGCCCCAGCATTTT.

This clonotype has just a few counts. V usage is TRBV27 and J usage is TRBJ2-2, with 11 positions matching TRBD2. Looked up from germline, CDR1 is MNHEY and CDR2 is SMNVEV (reference sequence). Trimming at V came to 5 bases and at J to 1 base, leaving 6 bases not matched to a gene. CDR3 length equals 17 residues. The DNA for the CDR3 is TGTGCCAGCAGTCTGTTCGGGACTAGCGGGAACACCGGGGAGCTGTTTTTT. Its translation is CASSLFGTSGNTGELFF.

This chain joins TRBV7-2 and TRBJ2-2; D gene ambiguous. The V end lost 6 bases, the J end lost 4 bases, and 12 bases lay between the germline ends. CDR1 SGHTA and CDR2 FQGNSA come from the germline V gene. The CDR3 covers 14 residues. The CDR3 here is CASRRSAVTGELFF. The CDR3 nucleotides are TGTGCCAGCAGGCGAAGCGCCGTCACCGGGGAGCTGTTTTTT.

This clonotype has a count of ten or more. This chain joins TRBV28 and TRBJ1-2; 7 bases line up with TRBD1. Per the germline V gene, CDR1 is MDHEN and CDR2 is SYDVKM. V dropped 4 bases and J dropped 4; count of bases not matched to a gene: 6. The CDR3 consists of 14 residues. CDR3 DNA sequence: TGTGCCAGCAGTTCCGCCGGACAGGCCTATGGCTACACCTTC. Translating it yields CASSSAGQAYGYTF.

The V and J genes are TRBV20-1 and TRBJ2-2; D remains unclear. The germline CDR1 and CDR2 sequences are DFQATT and SNEGSKA (reference sequence). The V end lost 0 bases, the J end lost 3 bases, and 11 bases lay between the germline ends. The CDR3 runs 15 residues. CDR3: CSAREQSRDTGELFF. Here the CDR3 DNA reads TGCAGTGCTAGAGAGCAGAGTAGGGACACCGGGGAGCTGTTTTTT.